This entry lists 17 T cell receptor beta chains sequenced from one sample in a study of shared clonotypes between healthy human individuals (TCRdb year 2020). Library method: the immunoSEQ multiplex PCR assay. The source is immuneACCESS, and TCRdb retained only in-frame sequences with V and J called. Part of the clones is not carried over; for the studies checked, unresolved V genes explain less than half of this, and the remainder is unexplained. This sample holds a few million clones; approximately 92% were observed only once. The ten largest clonotypes hold under 0.15% of the sample. Sequencing was done on a sample of naive CD4+ T cells sorted from blood. The sample's cell subset or site label is to be understood as: CD45RA+ positively selected. Receptor source: a man younger than 35 in good health.

The rearrangement joins TRBV2 to TRBJ2-2; 7 nucleotides align to TRBD2. The CDR3 totals 15 residues. Per germline, CDR1 SNHLY and CDR2 FYNNEI. V lost 1 base to trimming and J lost 7 bases; unmatched junction nucleotides: 6. CDR3 residues: CASSEEQLASGELFF. The CDR3 DNA follows: TGTGCCAGCAGTGAAGAGCAACTAGCGAGCGGGGAGCTGTTTTTT.

This chain connects TRBV5-1 to TRBJ2-1; 8 bases fit TRBD2. V shed 1 base, J shed 5 bases, and the junction held 5 bases outside the gene matches. The CDR3 extends over 15 amino acids. The germline CDR1 and CDR2 sequences are SGHRS and YFSETQ. For the CDR3, the DNA is TGCGCCAGCAGCTTGACGGGGGGGCGTAACAATGAGCAGTTCTTC. Translating gives CASSLTGGRNNEQFF.

This clone was recorded only once. The rearrangement links TRBV6-1 to TRBJ2-5; D call uncertain. CDR1 and CDR2 from the germline V gene are MNHNS and SASEGT. The CDR3 totals 11 residues. Trimming pared 8 bases from V and 2 bases from J, leaving 6 bases between. The CDR3 loop reads CASGYQETQYF. CDR3 DNA sequence: TGTGCCAGCGGGTATCAAGAGACCCAGTACTTC.

The V call is TRBV11-2, the J call TRBJ2-6; D is unclear. CDR1 is SGHAT and CDR2 is FQNNGV in the germline V gene. The V and J ends lost 0 bases and 4 bases respectively, with 13 bases between them. The CDR3 is 17 residues long. CDR3 sequence: CASSLESPKGGANVLTF. DNA for the CDR3: TGTGCCAGCAGCTTAGAGTCCCCCAAAGGGGGGGCCAACGTCCTGACTTTC.

The V call is TRBV5-1, the J call TRBJ2-7, with D uncertain. CDR3 size: 15 residues. The germline V and J ends were trimmed by 3 bases and 6 bases, with 19 bases remaining between them. Germline assignment: CDR1 SGHRS and CDR2 YFSETQ. CDR3 sequence reads: CASSSNSGPQSEQYF. The CDR3 nucleotides are TGCGCCAGCAGCTCCAACTCCGGGCCTCAAAGCGAGCAGTACTTC.

The rearrangement joins TRBV4-1 to TRBJ2-4; TRBD1 matches 7 bases. V shed 4 bases and J 1 base; nucleotides not matched to a gene: 16. CDR1 is MGHRA and CDR2 is YSYEKL in the germline V gene. This CDR3 has 19 amino acids. CDR3 nucleotide sequence: TGCGCCAGCAGCCTACGCGCAGACAGGGAAACTAGGGCCAAAAACATTCAGTACTTC. Translation gives CASSLRADRETRAKNIQYF.

The chain recombines TRBV6-6 with TRBJ1-6; weak D call: TRBD1 (6 bases). The ends were cut back, 4 bases at V and 10 bases at J, with 20 bases in the middle. Germline V gives CDR1 MNHNY, CDR2 SVGAGI (reference sequence). The CDR3 has 16 residues. DNA for the CDR3: TGTGCCAGCAGTTGGGGCGAGGGGGTGGGGAGGTCACCCCTCCACTTT. This gives the protein CASSWGEGVGRSPLHF.

The chain combines TRBV28 with TRBJ2-3; 9 bases agree with TRBD2. The V gene end was trimmed by 6 bases and the J gene end by 5 bases; junction bases not matched to a gene: 6. CDR1 and CDR2 from the germline V gene are MDHEN and SYDVKM. The CDR3 loop spans 14 amino acids. The CDR3 loop is CASRRGGAVDTQYF. The CDR3 DNA sequence: TGTGCCAGCAGACGCGGGGGGGCAGTAGATACGCAGTATTTT.

V is TRBV5-1 and J is TRBJ2-1; D is perhaps TRBD1 or TRBD2 (5 bases each). CDR1 and CDR2 from the germline V gene are SGHRS and YFSETQ. The CDR3 is 15 amino acids. Trimming pared 4 bases from V and 2 bases from J, leaving 13 bases between. CDR3 amino acids: CASSQLGDPYNEQFF. The CDR3 region has the DNA TGCGCCAGCAGCCAGTTAGGGGACCCCTACAATGAGCAGTTCTTC.

V gene TRBV10-2 combines with J gene TRBJ2-3, with 7 bases identical to TRBD2. The germline V gene has CDR1 WSHSY and CDR2 SAAADI. Trimming at V came to 6 bases and at J to 2 bases, leaving 8 bases not matched to a gene. The CDR3 is 15 amino acids. The CDR3 protein is CASSKEGLTTDTQYF. The CDR3 DNA reads as TGCGCCAGCAGCAAGGAGGGACTAACCACAGATACGCAGTATTTT.

V and J are TRBV15 and TRBJ1-2, with 11 bases lining up with TRBD1. The V gene's germline CDR1 is LNHNV and CDR2 YYDKDF (reference sequence). The CDR3 loop spans 15 amino acids. Trimming took 2 bases from V and 7 from J; bases not matched to a gene: 6. Written as DNA, the CDR3 is TGTGCCACCAGCAGAAGTGGACAGGGGGCTCGTGGCTACACCTTC. Amino acids: CATSRSGQGARGYTF.

The chain couples TRBV5-8 to TRBJ2-2, with a tentative D call TRBD2 (6 bases). The length of the CDR3 is 16 residues. The germline V gene has CDR1 SGHTS and CDR2 YDEGEE. Trimming removed 0 bases at V and 1 base at J, with 10 bases between. DNA of the CDR3: TGTGCCAGCAGCTTGGCGGGCGGGATGAACACCGGGGAGCTGTTTTTT. Translation gives CASSLAGGMNTGELFF.

This clone was seen a single time. This chain uses TRBV19 with TRBJ1-4; perhaps TRBD1 as D (6 bases). Trimming shortened V by 4 bases and J by 10 bases, and 16 bases separated the two germline ends. The CDR3 extends over 14 amino acids. Germline V CDR1 and CDR2: LNHDA, SQIVND (reference sequence). The CDR3 reads CASSKVQGGGKLFF. CDR3 DNA: TGTGCCAGTAGTAAAGTACAGGGCGGTGGAAAACTGTTTTTT.

The rearrangement links TRBV28 to TRBJ2-1, with 13 positions matching TRBD2. Germline V gene data show CDR1 as MDHEN and CDR2 as SYDVKM. CDR3 size: 17 residues. V lost 5 bases and J lost 2; bases outside the gene matches: 6. In DNA, the CDR3 is TGTGCCAGCAGTCCCCGACTAGCGGGGGGCACCTACAATGAGCAGTTCTTC. Protein sequence: CASSPRLAGGTYNEQFF.

The chain joins TRBV10-1 to TRBJ2-5; D is unclear. With 5 bases removed from V and 9 bases from J, the gap between germline ends came to 16 bases. The CDR3 extends over 13 amino acids. The germline CDR1 and CDR2 sequences are WNHNN and SYGVQD (reference sequence). CDR3: CASSNSLGGAQYF. The CDR3 DNA follows: TGCGCCAGCAGTAATTCGCTAGGTGGGGCCCAGTACTTC.

On this clone: Additional DNA sequences in this sample encode the identical CDR3. This rearrangement joins TRBV6-5 to TRBJ1-5; maybe TRBD1 (5 bases). The CDR3 is made up of 13 amino acids. Per germline, CDR1 MNHEY and CDR2 SVGAGI. The V gene lost 2 bases and the J gene lost 4 bases, with 6 bases spanning the gap. The CDR3 protein is CASSYQGNQPQHF. CDR3 sequence (DNA): TGTGCCAGCAGTTACCAGGGTAATCAGCCCCAGCATTTT.

The chain carries TRBV10-3 and TRBJ2-3; 9 bases line up with TRBD2. V shed 5 bases and J 8 bases; nucleotides not matched to a gene: 8. The CDR3 length is 14 residues. Germline CDR1 and CDR2: ENHRY and SYGVKD. The CDR3 DNA is TGTGCCATCAGTTTAGCGGGGGAGGGGGGTACGCAGTATTTT. It specifies CAISLAGEGGTQYF.